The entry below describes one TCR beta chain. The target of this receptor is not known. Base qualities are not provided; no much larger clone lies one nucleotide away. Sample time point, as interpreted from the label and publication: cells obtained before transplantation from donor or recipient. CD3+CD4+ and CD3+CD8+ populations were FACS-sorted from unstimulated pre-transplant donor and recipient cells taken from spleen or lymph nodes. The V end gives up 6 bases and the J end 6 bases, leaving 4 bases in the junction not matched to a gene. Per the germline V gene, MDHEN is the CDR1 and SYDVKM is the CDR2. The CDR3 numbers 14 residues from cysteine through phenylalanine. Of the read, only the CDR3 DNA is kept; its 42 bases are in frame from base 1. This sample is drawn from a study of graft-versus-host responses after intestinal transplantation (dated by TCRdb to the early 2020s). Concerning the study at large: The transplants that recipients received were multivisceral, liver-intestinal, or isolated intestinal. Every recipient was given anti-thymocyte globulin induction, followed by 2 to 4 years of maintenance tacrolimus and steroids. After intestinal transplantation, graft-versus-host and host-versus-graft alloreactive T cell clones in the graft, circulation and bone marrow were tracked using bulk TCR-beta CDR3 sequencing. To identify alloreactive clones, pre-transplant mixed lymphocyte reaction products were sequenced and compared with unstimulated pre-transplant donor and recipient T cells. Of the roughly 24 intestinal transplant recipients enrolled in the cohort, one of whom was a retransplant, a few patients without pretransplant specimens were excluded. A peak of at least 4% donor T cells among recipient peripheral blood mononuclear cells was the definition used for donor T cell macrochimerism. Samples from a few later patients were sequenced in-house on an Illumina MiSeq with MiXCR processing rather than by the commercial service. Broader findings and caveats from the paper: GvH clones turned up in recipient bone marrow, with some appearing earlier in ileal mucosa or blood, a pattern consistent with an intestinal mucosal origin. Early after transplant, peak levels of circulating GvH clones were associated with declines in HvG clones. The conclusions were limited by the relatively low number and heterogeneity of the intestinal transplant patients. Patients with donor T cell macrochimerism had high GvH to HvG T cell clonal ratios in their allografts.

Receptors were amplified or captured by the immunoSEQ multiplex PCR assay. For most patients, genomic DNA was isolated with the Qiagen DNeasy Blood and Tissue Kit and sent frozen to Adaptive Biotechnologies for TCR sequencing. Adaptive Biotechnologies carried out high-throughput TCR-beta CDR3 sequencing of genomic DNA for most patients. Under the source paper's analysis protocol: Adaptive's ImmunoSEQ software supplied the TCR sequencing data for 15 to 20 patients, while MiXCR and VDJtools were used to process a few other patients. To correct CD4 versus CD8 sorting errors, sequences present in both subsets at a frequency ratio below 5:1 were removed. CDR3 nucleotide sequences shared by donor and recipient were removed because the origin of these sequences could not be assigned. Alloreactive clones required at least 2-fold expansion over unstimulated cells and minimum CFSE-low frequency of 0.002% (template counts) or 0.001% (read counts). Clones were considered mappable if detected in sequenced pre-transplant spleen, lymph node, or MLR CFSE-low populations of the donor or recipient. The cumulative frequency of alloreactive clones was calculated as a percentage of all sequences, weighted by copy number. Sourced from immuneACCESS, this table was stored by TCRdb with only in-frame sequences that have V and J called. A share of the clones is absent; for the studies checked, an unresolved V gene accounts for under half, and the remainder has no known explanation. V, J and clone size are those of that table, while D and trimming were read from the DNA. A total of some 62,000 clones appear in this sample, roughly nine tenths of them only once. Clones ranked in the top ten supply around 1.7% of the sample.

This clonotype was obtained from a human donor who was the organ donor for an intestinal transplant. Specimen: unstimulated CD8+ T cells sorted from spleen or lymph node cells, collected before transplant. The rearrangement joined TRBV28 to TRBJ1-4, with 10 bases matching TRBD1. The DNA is TGTGCCAGCAGCAGCGGGACAGGGGATGAAAAACTGTTTTTT. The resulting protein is CASSSGTGDEKLFF.